These 20 T cell receptor beta chains came from one sample sequenced in a study of T-cell memory formation after mild COVID-19. TCRdb reanalysed the 5' RACE reads using MiXCR and keeps one entry per CDR3 protein. Among 400,000 to 500,000 distinct CDR3 sequences listed, 15% to 25% were seen once. Sequencing was carried out using PBMCs or a T cell subset sorted from them (not recorded which). Source of these receptors: an adult woman who had mild COVID-19 (a few samples of this study predate the infection). Cell type and time point are not known.

This chain uses TRBV11-3 with TRBJ2-1; D not certain. The CDR3 runs to 14 residues. Germline V gene sequence: CDR1 SGHNT, CDR2 YENEEA. Between the trimmed V and J ends, which lost 1 base and 7 bases, there was a span of 11 bases. As DNA, the CDR3 is TGTGCCAGCAGCTTAGTCTCCGTGGGGAATGAGCAGTTCTTC. Its translation is CASSLVSVGNEQFF.

A few counts support this clonotype. The chain couples TRBV15 to TRBJ2-5; 11 bases are a match to TRBD2. This CDR3 is built from 17 residues. Germline lookup yields CDR1 LNHNV and CDR2 YYDKDF (reference sequence). With V trimmed by 0 bases and J by 5 bases, 8 bases remained unmatched. The CDR3 DNA is TGTGCCACCAGCAGAGACCAAACTAGCGGGAGTGAGGAGACCCAGTACTTC. This gives the protein CATSRDQTSGSEETQYF.

The sample holds a few counts of this clonotype. This sequence joins TRBV6-5 and TRBJ1-2; maybe TRBD1 (6 bases). The CDR3 extends over 14 amino acids. V gave up 7 bases and J gave up 3 bases, with 15 bases separating them. The germline CDR1 and CDR2 sequences are MNHEY and SVGAGI. As DNA, the CDR3 is TGTGCCAGCACCCAACAGGGAGCTCACTATGGCTACACCTTC. This encodes CASTQQGAHYGYTF.

This clonotype was found a few times. V and J are TRBV20-1 and TRBJ2-7, with D hard to call. CDR3 length: 13 residues. Deletions cut 1 base from V and 6 bases from J, with 13 bases between. Looked up from germline, CDR1 is DFQATT and CDR2 is SNEGSKA (reference sequence). For the CDR3, the DNA is TGCAGTGCTAGAGTGGTGGGCCGGAGCGAGCAGTACTTC. Translation: CSARVVGRSEQYF.

This clonotype has more than one count but fewer than ten. The V gene is TRBV3-1, the J gene TRBJ2-6, with D maybe TRBD2 (5 bases). CDR3 length: 15 residues. V lost 0 bases to trimming and J lost 2 bases, with 5 bases between them. The germline V gene has CDR1 LGHDT and CDR2 YNNKEL (reference sequence). CDR3 sequence (DNA): TGTGCCAGCAGCCAAGAGGGAGCTGGGGCCAACGTCCTGACTTTC. Amino acids: CASSQEGAGANVLTF.

This clonotype was counted between two and nine times. V is TRBV18 and J is TRBJ2-7; 7 bases agree with TRBD2. Germline trimming cut 3 bases from V and 6 bases from J; bases unmatched to any gene: 11. The germline V gene encodes CDR1 KGHSH and CDR2 LQKENI. The CDR3 length is 15 residues. CDR3 region: CASSPLLADDSEQYF. CDR3 nucleotide sequence: TGTGCCAGCTCACCGCTTCTAGCGGATGACTCCGAGCAGTACTTC.

This clonotype was counted ten times or more. V is TRBV11-2 and J is TRBJ2-7; D gene ambiguous. The CDR3 totals 13 residues. Trimming pared 3 bases from V and 2 bases from J, leaving 8 bases between. Germline V gives CDR1 SGHAT, CDR2 FQNNGV. The CDR3 spells CASSFSGTYEQYF. CDR3 bases: TGTGCCAGCAGCTTCTCTGGGACCTACGAGCAGTACTTC.

The chain links TRBV28 to TRBJ2-5; no clear D. The germline V gene has CDR1 MDHEN and CDR2 SYDVKM. The CDR3 sequence is 12 residues long. V gave up 10 bases and J gave up 5 bases, with 14 bases separating them. The CDR3, as DNA: TGTGCCATCTCAGGTGATACGGAGACCCAGTACTTC. This encodes CAISGDTETQYF.

This clonotype has only a few counts. This chain joins TRBV11-2 and TRBJ1-2, with 7 bases matching TRBD1. This CDR3 spans 12 amino acids. The trim removed 5 bases at V and 6 bases at J, leaving 3 bases unmatched. The germline V gene has CDR1 SGHAT and CDR2 FQNNGV. The CDR3 here is CASSPDRNGYTF. Here the CDR3 DNA reads TGTGCCAGCAGCCCGGACAGGAATGGCTACACCTTC.

This clonotype was seen only a few times. The genes are TRBV4-2 and TRBJ2-1; D is unclear. CDR3 length: 16 amino acids. The germline V gene has CDR1 LGHNA and CDR2 YNFKEQ. Trimming shortened V by 0 bases and J by 4 bases, and 13 bases separated the two germline ends. In DNA, the CDR3 is TGTGCCAGCAGCCAAGAGGTGGGCGGAAATTACAATGAGCAGTTCTTC. Its protein product is CASSQEVGGNYNEQFF.

This clonotype was seen only a few times. V and J are TRBV7-9 and TRBJ2-1; 11 positions agree with TRBD2. Germline loops: CDR1 SEHNR, CDR2 FQNEAQ (reference sequence). With 5 bases clipped from V and 15 bases from J, the junction kept 6 bases outside the gene matches. The CDR3 spans 12 residues. The CDR3 loop reads CASSPYSGGAFF. In DNA form, the CDR3 reads TGTGCCAGCAGCCCATATAGCGGGGGGGCGTTCTTC.

This clonotype was counted ten times or more. V is TRBV7-2 and J is TRBJ2-5; possible D gene TRBD2, 5 bases. Germline V gives CDR1 SGHTA, CDR2 FQGNSA. There are 17 residues in the CDR3. V lost 1 base and J 2 bases, leaving 17 bases between the germline ends. CDR3 DNA: TGTGCCAGCAGCTTAGGGGTGCTGCGCGGAGGACAAGAGACCCAGTACTTC. Encoded protein: CASSLGVLRGGQETQYF.

The chain has TRBV5-6 and TRBJ2-3; maybe TRBD1 (6 bases). The germline CDR1 and CDR2 sequences are SGHDT and YYEEEE. The CDR3 extends over 16 amino acids. V lost 3 bases and J lost 0, with 14 bases in between. CDR3 nucleotides: TGTGCCAGCAGCTCAATGGTGGACAGTAGCACAGATACGCAGTATTTT. It translates to CASSSMVDSSTDTQYF.

V and J are TRBV5-1 and TRBJ2-1; D call uncertain. Germline V lookup: CDR1 SGHRS, CDR2 YFSETQ. The CDR3 covers 12 residues. V gave up 4 bases and J gave up 10 bases, with 12 bases separating them. The CDR3 region has the DNA TGCGCCAGCAGCCCTACCACAGAGGAGCAGTTCTTC. Protein product: CASSPTTEEQFF.

The V and J genes are TRBV7-6 and TRBJ1-2; D gene ambiguous. CDR1 SGHVS and CDR2 FNYEAQ come from the germline V gene. The CDR3 sequence is 12 residues long. The V and J ends lost 6 bases and 8 bases respectively, with 13 bases between them. The CDR3 is CASSFRETGYTF. The DNA of the CDR3 is TGTGCCAGCAGTTTTCGAGAAACAGGCTACACCTTC.

This rearrangement joins TRBV29-1 to TRBJ2-5; 11 nucleotides match TRBD2. Germline loops: CDR1 SQVTM, CDR2 ANQGSEA. J was trimmed by 0 bases and V by 6 bases; bases with no gene match: 6. CDR3 length equals 15 residues. The CDR3 protein is CSVVGTSGYQETQYF. CDR3 DNA: TGCAGCGTCGTAGGGACTAGCGGATACCAAGAGACCCAGTACTTC.

A few counts support this clonotype. The chain employs TRBV25-1 and TRBJ2-2; D is possibly TRBD1 or TRBD2 (7 bases each). Germline V CDR1 and CDR2: MGHDK, SYGVNS. The CDR3 is 17 amino acids. V was pared by 5 bases and J by 1 base, with 17 bases between. CDR3 nucleotides: TGTGCCAGCAGTCAGGCAGGGGGGGCTAGGAACACCGGGGAGCTGTTTTTT. Translating it yields CASSQAGGARNTGELFF.

This clonotype has more than one count but fewer than ten. The chain joins TRBV24-1 to TRBJ2-5, with D tentatively TRBD1 or TRBD2 (7 bases each). The CDR3 sequence is 14 residues long. The ends were cut back, 7 bases at V and 1 base at J, with 12 bases in the middle. Germline loops: CDR1 KGHDR, CDR2 SFDVKD. CDR3 residues: CATRAGGAQETQYF. The CDR3 DNA is TGTGCCACCAGGGCAGGGGGGGCCCAAGAGACCCAGTACTTC.

This chain connects TRBV7-2 to TRBJ2-1; 12 bases are shared with TRBD2. This CDR3 contains 12 residues. CDR1 and CDR2 (germline): SGHTA, FQGNSA. Trimming removed 1 base from V and 16 bases from J; junction bases left unmatched: 2. The CDR3 loop reads CASSLVLAGGFF. The CDR3 DNA follows: TGTGCCAGCAGCTTAGTACTAGCGGGGGGCTTCTTC.

This clonotype was picked up a small number of times. The chain is built from TRBV5-1 and TRBJ1-3; TRBD1 matches at 9 bases. The CDR3 covers 16 residues. Trimming took 4 bases from V and 4 from J; bases not matched to a gene: 9. Germline V CDR1 and CDR2: SGHRS, YFSETQ. CDR3 sequence: CASSPGQGKVGNTIYF. The CDR3 nucleotides are TGCGCCAGCAGCCCGGGACAGGGAAAAGTCGGAAACACCATATATTTT.